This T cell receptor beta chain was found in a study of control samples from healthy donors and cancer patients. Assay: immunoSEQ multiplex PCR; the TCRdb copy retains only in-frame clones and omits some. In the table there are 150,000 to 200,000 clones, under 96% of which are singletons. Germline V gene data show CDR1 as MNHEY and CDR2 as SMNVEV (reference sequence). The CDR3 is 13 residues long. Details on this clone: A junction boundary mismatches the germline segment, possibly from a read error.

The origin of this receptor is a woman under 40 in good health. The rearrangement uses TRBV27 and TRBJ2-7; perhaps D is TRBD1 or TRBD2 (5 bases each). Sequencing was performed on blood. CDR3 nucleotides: TGTGCCAGCAGTTCGCTAACCCTGGGACCCCCGGACTTC. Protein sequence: CASSSLTLGPPDF.